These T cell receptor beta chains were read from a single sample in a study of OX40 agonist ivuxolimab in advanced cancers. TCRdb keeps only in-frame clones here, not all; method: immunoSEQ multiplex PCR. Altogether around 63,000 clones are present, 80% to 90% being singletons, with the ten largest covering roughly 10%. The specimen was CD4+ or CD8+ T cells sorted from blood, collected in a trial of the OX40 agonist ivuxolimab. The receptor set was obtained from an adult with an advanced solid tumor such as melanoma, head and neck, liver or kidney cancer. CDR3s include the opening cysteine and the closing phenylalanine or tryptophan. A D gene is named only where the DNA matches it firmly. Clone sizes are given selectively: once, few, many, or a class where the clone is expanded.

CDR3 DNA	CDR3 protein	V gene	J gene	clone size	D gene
TGTGCCAGCAGCTGGCGGGTTAAAGGGACGCAAGACTACGAGCAGTACTTC	CASSWRVKGTQDYEQYF	TRBV13	TRBJ2-7	-	-
TGCAGCGTTGAGGCTAGCGGATTTAAAGAGACCCAGTACTTC	CSVEASGFKETQYF	TRBV29-1	TRBJ2-5	-	TRBD2
TGCGCCAGCTCAAGGACCGGGGAGCTGTTTTTT	CASSRTGELFF	TRBV10-2	TRBJ2-2	-	-
TGCGCCAGCAGTGAGTCCCGATGGGAAGGGGGCCCTTCCTACGAGCAGTACTTC	CASSESRWEGGPSYEQYF	TRBV10-2	TRBJ2-7	-	TRBD1
TGTGCCAGCAGCTTAGAAGGGGGGGGAGAGACCCAGTACTTC	CASSLEGGGETQYF	TRBV7-8	TRBJ2-5	-	-
TGCAGCGCTCGTAATTCCGGGGAGCTGTTTTTT	CSARNSGELFF	TRBV29-1	TRBJ2-2	once	-
TGCGCCAGCTACCCAAAGGGCTCTGGGGCCAACGTCCTGACTTTC	CASYPKGSGANVLTF	TRBV5-1	TRBJ2-6	-	-
TGTGCCATCACCCGACAGCCCTCAAATGAGCAGTTCTTC	CAITRQPSNEQFF	TRBV10-3	TRBJ2-1	-	-
TGTGCCAGCAGCTTAGCGAACGGGGGGAGTAGAGCGTACGAGCAGTACTTC	CASSLANGGSRAYEQYF	TRBV7-9	TRBJ2-7	-	TRBD2
TGTGCCAGCAGCCATTCCCGAAGGGGGCTATACAATGAGCAGTTCTTC	CASSHSRRGLYNEQFF	TRBV14	TRBJ2-1	once	TRBD1
TGCGCCAGCAGCCGGGACACCTACTATGGCTACACCTTC	CASSRDTYYGYTF	TRBV5-1	TRBJ1-2	-	-
TGTGCCAGCAGCTTGATGCGGGGAGAAGAGACCCAGTACTTC	CASSLMRGEETQYF	TRBV5-4	TRBJ2-5	-	-
TGTGCCAGCAGTTTCGGACAGGTCCACGAGCAGTACTTC	CASSFGQVHEQYF	TRBV28	TRBJ2-7	few	TRBD1
TGTGCCAGCAGCTTAGGCGCAGGAAGCTACGAGCAGTACTTC	CASSLGAGSYEQYF	TRBV11-2	TRBJ2-7	-	-
TGCAGTGCTGGACAGGGGCGGGCTTTCTTT	CSAGQGRAFF	TRBV20-1	TRBJ1-1	-	TRBD1
TGTGCCAGCAGCTCGGGACAGGGAAACACTGAAGCTTTCTTT	CASSSGQGNTEAFF	TRBV11-3	TRBJ1-1	-	TRBD1
TGTGCCAGCAGCTTAAACCGGGGGCACGGGGAGACCCAGTACTTC	CASSLNRGHGETQYF	TRBV7-8	TRBJ2-5	-	-
TGTGCCAGCAGCGTAGGCTCGGGACAGGTGGATGAAAAACTGTTTTTT	CASSVGSGQVDEKLFF	TRBV9	TRBJ1-4	-	TRBD1
TGTGCCACCAGCCGAGGGGTCTACGAGCAGTACTTC	CATSRGVYEQYF	TRBV15	TRBJ2-7	-	-
TGTGCCAGCAGCTTCAGGGGGGACCTGGGGACCCAGTACTTC	CASSFRGDLGTQYF	TRBV7-2	TRBJ2-5	-	-
TGTGCCAGCAGTGAAGACTGGGGGGCAGCGGTTTTT	CASSEDWGAAVF	TRBV2	TRBJ2-3	-	-
TGTGCCAGCTCACTTACAGGGCGTGGAAACACCATATATTTT	CASSLTGRGNTIYF	TRBV18	TRBJ1-3	-	-
TGTGCCAGCAGTCTCGGGACAGAGGAAGATACGCAGTATTTT	CASSLGTEEDTQYF	TRBV27	TRBJ2-3	once	TRBD1
TGTGGGGCCGGAAGCTCCTACAATGAGCAGTTCTTC	CGAGSSYNEQFF	TRBV19	TRBJ2-1	-	-
TGTGCCAGCAGCCAATCGATTGGGACAGGGAGGACTGAAGCTTTCTTT	CASSQSIGTGRTEAFF	TRBV16	TRBJ1-1	-	TRBD1
TGTGCCAGCAGTTTATCTGGCAGGGTGGGGACCGGGGAGCTGTTTTTT	CASSLSGRVGTGELFF	TRBV27	TRBJ2-2	-	-
TGTGCCAGCAGTTACGACAGTGAAGCTTTCTTT	CASSYDSEAFF	TRBV2	TRBJ1-1	-	-
TGCGCCAGCAGCTTGGGGCAGGGGGCGGTTACGCAGTATTTT	CASSLGQGAVTQYF	TRBV5-1	TRBJ2-3	-	TRBD1
TGTGCCAGCAGCAAGTTTTGGACTAGCGGGATTTCTGGGGCCAACGTCCTGACTTTC	CASSKFWTSGISGANVLTF	TRBV9	TRBJ2-6	-	TRBD2
TGCGCCAGCAGCCAAGGAGTAGCGGGGTATCAAGAGACCCAGTACTTC	CASSQGVAGYQETQYF	TRBV4-1	TRBJ2-5	-	TRBD2
TGCGCCAGCAGCCCAGTGTCTGGCTATGGCTACACCTTC	CASSPVSGYGYTF	TRBV5-1	TRBJ1-2	-	-
TGCGCCAGCAGCTCCTTCGGGTCGGGAACTGAAGCTTTCTTT	CASSSFGSGTEAFF	TRBV5-1	TRBJ1-1	-	-
TGTGCCAGCAGTTTAATGTCCACAGGGGCCACCTATGGCTACACCTTC	CASSLMSTGATYGYTF	TRBV27	TRBJ1-2	-	TRBD1
TGTGCCAGCAGCTTTAGGATAAGACGGAGCCACGAAGCTTTCTTT	CASSFRIRRSHEAFF	TRBV7-2	TRBJ1-1	few	-
TGTGCCAGTAGTATAGGGGACACCAGCCAAGAGACCCAGTACTTC	CASSIGDTSQETQYF	TRBV19	TRBJ2-5	-	-
TGTGCCAGCAGTCCCCAATCCCCTAGCTGGGGGCCGAGCACAGATACGCAGTATTTT	CASSPQSPSWGPSTDTQYF	TRBV27	TRBJ2-3	-	-
TGTGCCACCAGCAGAGATCATGTAGGACTCGGGGGCTACAATGAGCAGTTCTTC	CATSRDHVGLGGYNEQFF	TRBV15	TRBJ2-1	-	-
TGTGCCAGCAGTACCCTTGACAGCCTCTATGGCTACACCTTC	CASSTLDSLYGYTF	TRBV28	TRBJ1-2	-	-
TGTGCCAGTAGTATTTCTGGGAGAACTGAAGCTTTCTTT	CASSISGRTEAFF	TRBV19	TRBJ1-1	many	-
TGCGCCAGCAGCTTGGGCGGGGTAGGAGACGAGCAGTACTTC	CASSLGGVGDEQYF	TRBV5-1	TRBJ2-7	-	-
TGTGCCAGCAGCCTCGGACTAGCGCGCCAAGAGACCCAGTACTTC	CASSLGLARQETQYF	TRBV9	TRBJ2-5	-	TRBD2
TGTGCCAGTAGTATAGGGCTAGCGGGAGGAACCTACGAGCAGTACTTC	CASSIGLAGGTYEQYF	TRBV19	TRBJ2-7	-	TRBD2
TGTGCCACCAGCAGAGATCTTACGGCTGGGGCGGGGGAGCAGTACTTC	CATSRDLTAGAGEQYF	TRBV15	TRBJ2-7	once	-
TGTGCCAGCAGTGGAGGGGCAGGCTACACCTTC	CASSGGAGYTF	TRBV6-1	TRBJ1-2	-	-
TGTGCCAGCAAGGTCGGCGCTACAACCCTTAATACGCAGTATTTT	CASKVGATTLNTQYF	TRBV28	TRBJ2-3	-	-
TGTGCCAGCAGCTTAGGTCGCGGGCAAGAGACCCAGTACTTC	CASSLGRGQETQYF	TRBV7-9	TRBJ2-5	-	-
TGTGCCAGTAGTTCTCGGTCTAGCGGGGCATATAATGAGCAGTTCTTC	CASSSRSSGAYNEQFF	TRBV19	TRBJ2-1	-	TRBD2
TGTGCCAGCAGCGTAGGGGCGGTTACAGATACGCAGTATTTT	CASSVGAVTDTQYF	TRBV9	TRBJ2-3	-	-
TGTGCCAGCAGTCCGACCACGGGGGGGGCCTACGAGCAGTACTTC	CASSPTTGGAYEQYF	TRBV28	TRBJ2-7	-	TRBD2
TGTGCCAGCAGTGACTCGGGACTAGTGAGAGGCGAGCAGTACTTC	CASSDSGLVRGEQYF	TRBV25-1	TRBJ2-7	-	TRBD2
TGTGCCAGCAGTTACATCCGCCATACAGGGGATAATGAGCAGTTCTTC	CASSYIRHTGDNEQFF	TRBV6-8	TRBJ2-1	few	TRBD1
TGCGCCAGCAGCCTACAGCCCGGGACACCACCCTACGAGCAGTACTTC	CASSLQPGTPPYEQYF	TRBV4-1	TRBJ2-7	-	-
TGTGCCAGCAGCTTAAGAGACAGTTACGAGCAGTACTTC	CASSLRDSYEQYF	TRBV7-9	TRBJ2-7	-	-
TGTGCCAGTTCCCTAGCGGACAGGGGTAGTTACACCTTC	CASSLADRGSYTF	TRBV28	TRBJ1-2	-	TRBD1
TGTGCCAGCAGCTTCGGGTCTCTCTACAATGAGCAGTTCTTC	CASSFGSLYNEQFF	TRBV7-9	TRBJ2-1	-	-
TGCGCCAGCAGCTTGTTCCTGGGCCAGAGGGACACTGAAGCTTTCTTT	CASSLFLGQRDTEAFF	TRBV5-1	TRBJ1-1	-	-